The 30 T cell receptor beta chains in this list originate from one sample, sequenced in a study of long-term antiretroviral therapy in people with HIV. It was version v3.0 of the immunoSEQ assay that was run at survey level. The table came from immunoSEQ multiplex PCR; TCRdb's copy has only in-frame clones and leaves some out. Of roughly 20,000 clones listed, almost 80% were seen once; the top ten hold roughly a tenth. The specimen comprised unsorted PBMCs, sampled 2.3 years after starting antiretroviral therapy. The receptors shown here come from a woman in her 40s with HIV.

There are a few counts of this clone. The chain couples TRBV5-1 to TRBJ1-2; tentatively, D is TRBD1 (5 bases). Germline assignment: CDR1 SGHRS and CDR2 YFSETQ. The length of the CDR3 is 13 residues. With 3 bases removed from V and 4 bases from J, the gap between germline ends came to 10 bases. CDR3 sequence: CASSWGLSYGYTF. The CDR3 bases are TGCGCCAGCAGCTGGGGCTTGAGCTATGGCTACACCTTC.

This sequence joins TRBV9 and TRBJ2-5; D could derive from TRBD1 or TRBD2 (5 bases each). Germline lookup yields CDR1 SGDLS and CDR2 YYNGEE. The CDR3 is 13 residues long. Trimming pared 0 bases from V and 6 bases from J, leaving 9 bases between. The CDR3 protein is CASSVATGQTQYF. In DNA form, the CDR3 reads TGTGCCAGCAGCGTAGCTACGGGGCAGACCCAGTACTTC.

The rearrangement uses TRBV6-5 and TRBJ1-1, with no clear D. Germline V gene lookup returns CDR1 MNHEY and CDR2 SVGAGI. The CDR3 covers 16 residues. Trimming stripped 4 bases from V and 4 bases from J, with 19 bases between. Written as DNA, the CDR3 is TGTGCCAGCAGTTCATCCTACAGAGATTTGGGCACTGAAGCTTTCTTT. It translates to CASSSSYRDLGTEAFF.

The V and J genes are TRBV6-5 and TRBJ1-2; D gene ambiguous. V lost 8 bases, J lost 4 bases, and 14 bases lay in between. The CDR3 runs to 13 residues. The germline gives CDR1 MNHEY, CDR2 SVGAGI. This CDR3 is CASGSREGYGYTF. The CDR3 nucleotides are TGTGCCAGCGGCTCCCGGGAGGGCTATGGCTACACCTTC.

The chain is built from TRBV28 and TRBJ2-1; D is possibly TRBD1 or TRBD2 (7 bases each). The CDR3 extends over 13 amino acids. With 11 bases removed from V and 7 bases from J, the gap between germline ends came to 18 bases. Per the germline V gene, CDR1 is MDHEN and CDR2 is SYDVKM. CDR3 region: CALRGDSVNEQFF. As DNA, the CDR3 is TGTGCCCTCCGGGGGGACAGTGTTAATGAGCAGTTCTTC. The whole variable domain, filled in from reference TRBV28 and TRBJ2-1, reads DVKVTQSSRYLVKRTGEKVFLECVQDMDHENMFWYRQDPGLGLRLIYFSYDVKMKEKGDIPEGYSVSREKKERFSLILESASTNQTSMYLCALRGDSVNEQFFGPGTRLTVL.

With respect to this clone: One end of the junction fails to match germline, which may point to a read error. J is TRBJ2-3 and V is TRBV11-3, with 8 bases identical to TRBD2. In germline, CDR1 is SGHNT, CDR2 YENEEA. This CDR3 region has 12 residues. DNA of the CDR3: TGTGCCAGCAGCAGAGCGGGGGTGTTCCAAGATTTT. This encodes CASSRAGVFQDF.

The V call is TRBV28, the J call TRBJ1-4; D not certain. The CDR3 contains 15 residues. Trimming cost V 5 bases and J 0 bases, with 10 bases left between them. The germline gives CDR1 MDHEN, CDR2 SYDVKM. The CDR3, as DNA: TGTGCCAGCAGTCTCTGGGCAGCAACTAATGAAAAACTGTTTTTT. Translating it yields CASSLWAATNEKLFF. Filled out from reference TRBV28 and TRBJ1-4, the complete variable domain reads DVKVTQSSRYLVKRTGEKVFLECVQDMDHENMFWYRQDPGLGLRLIYFSYDVKMKEKGDIPEGYSVSREKKERFSLILESASTNQTSMYLCASSLWAATNEKLFFGSGTQLSVL.

The chain couples TRBV27 to TRBJ1-4, with TRBD1 matching over 7 bases. V shed 3 bases and J 6 bases; nucleotides not matched to a gene: 4. This CDR3 region has 14 residues. CDR1 is MNHEY and CDR2 is SMNVEV in the germline V gene (reference sequence). DNA of the CDR3: TGTGCCAGCAGTTTCTTCAGGGGGGATGAAAAACTGTTTTTT. Amino acid sequence: CASSFFRGDEKLFF.

The chain combines TRBV11-2 with TRBJ2-3; 10 nucleotides align to TRBD2. V trimming: 5 bases; J trimming: 4 bases; junction bases outside the gene matches: 9. Germline lookup yields CDR1 SGHAT and CDR2 FQNNGV. This CDR3 is built from 16 residues. CDR3 region: CASSALAGGTADTQYF. The CDR3, as DNA: TGTGCCAGCAGCGCGTTAGCGGGGGGAACGGCAGATACGCAGTATTTT.

The chain carries TRBV13 and TRBJ1-4; D remains ambiguous. V lost 5 bases and J lost 8, with 9 bases in between. Germline V gene lookup returns CDR1 PRHDT and CDR2 FYEKMQ (reference sequence). CDR3 size: 12 residues. The CDR3 here is CASSAPAEKLFF. CDR3 DNA: TGTGCCAGCAGCGCCCCCGCGGAAAAACTGTTTTTT.

V usage is TRBV11-2 and J usage is TRBJ2-5, with 7 bases fitting TRBD1. V was clipped by 4 bases and J by 4 bases; unmatched bases: 3. The CDR3 extends over 13 amino acids. CDR1 SGHAT and CDR2 FQNNGV come from the germline V gene. The CDR3 sequence is CASSSGQRETQYF. The CDR3 region has the DNA TGTGCCAGCAGCTCGGGACAGAGAGAGACCCAGTACTTC.

The chain links TRBV12-5 to TRBJ2-5; D possibly matches TRBD1 or TRBD2 (6 bases each). Germline values: CDR1 LGHNT, CDR2 FRNRAP. The CDR3 runs to 13 residues. Trimming took 7 bases from V and 4 from J, leaving 13 bases between them. The CDR3 DNA follows: TGTGCTAGTGTTGTGTGGGGGGCAGAGACCCAGTACTTC. It specifies CASVVWGAETQYF.

The gene calls are TRBV7-2 and TRBJ1-1; unclear D gene. Deletions cut 3 bases from V and 1 base from J, with 3 bases between. CDR1 and CDR2 from the germline V gene are SGHTA and FQGNSA. This CDR3 comprises 12 residues. The CDR3 sequence is CASSFWNTEAFF. The CDR3 nucleotides read TGTGCCAGCAGCTTCTGGAACACTGAAGCTTTCTTT.

CDR3 in amino acids: CASSFMGQTYEQYF. The DNA of the CDR3 is TGTGCCAGCAGTTTTATGGGACAAACCTACGAGCAGTACTTC. V gene TRBV27 combines with J gene TRBJ2-7, with a tentative D call TRBD1 (6 bases). The germline gives CDR1 MNHEY, CDR2 SMNVEV (reference sequence). The CDR3 runs to 14 residues. V was trimmed by 3 bases and J by 2 bases, leaving 11 bases between them.

This clone came up a few times. V gene TRBV5-1 combines with J gene TRBJ1-1, with no clear D. The V gene's germline CDR1 is SGHRS and CDR2 YFSETQ. The ends were cut back, 1 base at V and 1 base at J, with 5 bases in the middle. This CDR3 has 13 residues. The CDR3 nucleotides read TGCGCCAGCAGCTTGACCGGGAACACTGAAGCTTTCTTT. Protein sequence: CASSLTGNTEAFF.

This clone was seen a handful of times. In DNA, the CDR3 is TGTGCCAGCAGCGATTCGGACAGCCGGTTTAACTATGGCTACACCTTC. Protein: CASSDSDSRFNYGYTF. The chain uses TRBV7-9 and TRBJ1-2, with D perhaps matching TRBD1 (6 bases). Trimming removed 5 bases at V and 1 base at J, with 17 bases between. This CDR3 region has 16 residues. Germline V gives CDR1 SEHNR, CDR2 FQNEAQ (reference sequence).

V and J are TRBV11-2 and TRBJ1-1; 7 bases are a match to TRBD1. Germline lookup yields CDR1 SGHAT and CDR2 FQNNGV. V trimming: 5 bases; J trimming: 7 bases; junction bases outside the gene matches: 10. The CDR3 is made up of 14 amino acids. The CDR3, as DNA: TGTGCCAGCAGCCTGACACGGAGGGACAGTGAAGCTTTCTTT. Its protein product is CASSLTRRDSEAFF.

The gene calls are TRBV30 and TRBJ1-1; the D is unclear. Germline CDR1 and CDR2: GTSNPN and SVGIG (reference sequence). The CDR3 loop spans 12 amino acids. Between the trimmed V and J ends, which lost 4 bases and 7 bases, there was a span of 13 bases. The CDR3 sequence: CAWISWTDEAFF. In DNA form, the CDR3 reads TGTGCCTGGATTTCTTGGACGGATGAAGCTTTCTTT.

The J gene is TRBJ2-7, the V gene TRBV5-6; D might be TRBD1 (5 bases). The V end lost 0 bases, the J end lost 3 bases, and 7 bases lay between the germline ends. Germline V gives CDR1 SGHDT, CDR2 YYEEEE. The CDR3 is made up of 13 amino acids. CDR3 loop: CASSLDRNYEQYF. The CDR3 DNA sequence: TGTGCCAGCAGCTTGGACAGGAACTACGAGCAGTACTTC.

This clone was seen a single time. This sequence joins TRBV19 and TRBJ2-6; D uncertain. The CDR3 sequence is 13 residues long. Germline CDR1 LNHDA, CDR2 SQIVND (reference sequence). The V gene lost 8 bases and the J gene lost 1 base, with 6 bases spanning the gap. The DNA for the CDR3 is TGTGCCAGTCTTTTATCTGGGGCCAACGTCCTGACTTTC. The encoded protein is CASLLSGANVLTF.

The rearrangement joins TRBV5-6 to TRBJ2-5; 8 positions agree with TRBD2. The CDR3 loop spans 15 amino acids. Germline V lookup: CDR1 SGHDT, CDR2 YYEEEE. V shed 7 bases, J shed 5 bases, and the junction held 13 bases outside the gene matches. CDR3 nucleotide sequence: TGTGCCAGCCAAATCTCCGGGGGGGGTACGGAGACCCAGTACTTC. Translating gives CASQISGGGTETQYF.

V and J are TRBV5-4 and TRBJ1-1; a weak D match, TRBD1 (6 bases). Looked up from germline, CDR1 is SGHNT and CDR2 is YYREEE (reference sequence). V lost 3 bases to trimming and J lost 2 bases, with 17 bases between them. The CDR3 runs 16 residues. The CDR3 loop is CASSWGRGGINTEAFF. The CDR3 DNA reads as TGTGCCAGCAGCTGGGGGCGGGGGGGGATCAACACTGAAGCTTTCTTT.

The chain uses TRBV6-5 and TRBJ2-1; D not resolved. The CDR3 covers 15 residues. The ends were cut back, 5 bases at V and 2 bases at J, with 13 bases in the middle. Germline V lookup: CDR1 MNHEY, CDR2 SVGAGI. This chain's CDR3 is CASSPSRGTYNEQFF. CDR3 in DNA: TGTGCCAGCAGTCCATCTCGCGGAACCTACAATGAGCAGTTCTTC.

V usage is TRBV6-5 and J usage is TRBJ2-5; weak D call: TRBD2 (6 bases). TRBJ2-7 matches the DNA end more closely, so the J call is doubtful. CDR1 MNHEY and CDR2 SVGAGI come from the germline V gene. CDR3 length: 13 residues. The CDR3 region is CASSNGGAYEQYF. Written as DNA, the CDR3 is TGTGCCAGCAGTAACGGGGGTGCCTACGAGCAGTACTTC.

V usage is TRBV11-2 and J usage is TRBJ1-1; 9 bases are a match to TRBD1. The germline CDR1 and CDR2 sequences are SGHAT and FQNNGV. Germline trimming cut 5 bases from V and 4 bases from J; bases unmatched to any gene: 8. The CDR3 covers 15 residues. CDR3 residues: CASSPRQGESTEAFF. The CDR3 DNA reads as TGTGCCAGCAGCCCACGACAGGGGGAAAGCACTGAAGCTTTCTTT.

J is TRBJ1-3 and V is TRBV7-6; no definite D call. The CDR3 length is 16 residues. With 2 bases removed from V and 0 bases from J, the gap between germline ends came to 11 bases. Germline CDR1 is SGHVS and CDR2 is FNYEAQ. CDR3 loop: CASSLTSHYSGNTIYF. The CDR3 region has the DNA TGTGCCAGCAGCTTAACCAGTCATTACTCTGGAAACACCATATATTTT. Combining the CDR3 with reference TRBV7-6 and TRBJ1-3 gives the whole variable domain GAGVSQSPRYKVTKRGQDVALRCDPISGHVSLYWYRQALGQGPEFLTYFNYEAQQDKSGLPNDRFSAERPEGSISTLTIQRTEQRDSAMYRCASSLTSHYSGNTIYFGEGSWLTVV.

V and J are TRBV5-1 and TRBJ2-2, with D unresolved. The CDR3 has 13 residues. V shed 3 bases and J shed 3 bases, with 6 bases lying between them. Germline values: CDR1 SGHRS, CDR2 YFSETQ. DNA for the CDR3: TGCGCCAGCAGCTCGAGCGACACCGGGGAGCTGTTTTTT. It translates to CASSSSDTGELFF. The whole variable domain, filled in from reference TRBV5-1 and TRBJ2-2, reads KAGVTQTPRYLIKTRGQQVTLSCSPISGHRSVSWYQQTPGQGLQFLFEYFSETQRNKGNFPGRFSGRQFSNSRSEMNVSTLELGDSALYLCASSSSDTGELFFGEGSRLTVL.

This sequence joins TRBV27 and TRBJ1-2; TRBD1 matches 7 bases. After removal of 4 bases from V and 8 bases from J, the junction contained 4 bases not matched to a gene. CDR1 is MNHEY and CDR2 is SMNVEV in the germline V gene (reference sequence). CDR3 size: 12 residues. The CDR3 here is CASSSGGYGYTF. The CDR3 DNA follows: TGTGCCAGCAGTTCAGGGGGGTACGGCTACACCTTC.

This clone was picked up one time. CDR3 nucleotides: TGCGCCAGCAGCTTGGAGGGTACGCCTGGCTACACCTTC. Translating it yields CASSLEGTPGYTF. The V call is TRBV5-1, the J call TRBJ1-2; D not resolved. This CDR3 spans 13 amino acids. Trimming left V 0 bases short and J 7 bases short, with 10 bases between. Germline CDR1 is SGHRS and CDR2 is YFSETQ.

This chain connects TRBV10-3 to TRBJ1-1; D not resolved. This CDR3 has 13 amino acids. V was trimmed by 10 bases and J by 2 bases, leaving 14 bases between them. Germline V gene lookup returns CDR1 ENHRY and CDR2 SYGVKD. The CDR3 sequence: CATSPQYNTEAFF. As DNA, the CDR3 is TGTGCCACATCACCCCAATATAACACTGAAGCTTTCTTT.